This T cell receptor (beta chain) appears in the sequencing data of a study of CD4 T cells in relation to SARS-CoV-2 and coronaviruses. Repertoires were generated with immunoSEQ multiplex PCR, while TCRdb's copy carries only in-frame clones and drops some. This sample has about 29,000 clones; 60% to 85% occur once, and the top ten carry 16%. With respect to this clone: No antigen is known for it.

The germline gives CDR1 LGHNA, CDR2 YSLEER. The V segment lost 2 bases and the J segment 9 bases; nucleotides outside the gene matches: 3. This CDR3 region has 14 residues. The unexposed donors gave CD4+ T cells in about 2011-2019, prior to COVID-19. The cells were cultured for around ten days before CD4+ T cells were isolated. Cells permitting, SARS-CoV-2 S/N and four cold-coronavirus spikes were tested on unexposed-donor CD4+ T cells. The rearrangement links TRBV4-3 to TRBJ2-1; 11 positions match TRBD2. Specimen: CD4+ T cells from PBMCs, cultured in vitro. This clonotype was obtained from a human donor in good health. CDR3 residues: CASSQLLAGGEQFF. DNA of the CDR3: TGCGCCAGCAGCCAACTTCTAGCGGGAGGTGAGCAGTTCTTC.